The clone carrying this T cell receptor beta chain was recorded many times. The sample is drawn from a study of Graves' ophthalmopathy and Graves' hyperthyroidism. Germline V gives CDR1 MNHEY, CDR2 SMNVEV (reference sequence). The CDR3 runs 13 residues. Trimming took off 6 bases at V and 5 bases at J, with 13 bases between the two ends. RNA served as the template for amplifying TCR beta CDR3 regions. Second-round multiplex PCR came after first-round RT-PCR with HTBI primers. TCRdb analysed the multiplex PCR reads with MiXCR anew, one entry per CDR3 protein. The sample shows roughly 160,000 distinct CDR3 sequences, 35% to 45% of them seen only once. All donors with ophthalmopathy were recorded as having moderate-to-severe activity, CAS ≥3, NOSPECS ≥4 and a duration under 3 months.

The chain recombines TRBV27 with TRBJ2-5; the D is unclear. The sequenced sample was peripheral blood. This TCR was recovered from a man aged 30 to 45 with Graves' ophthalmopathy. The CDR3 DNA follows: TGTGCCAGCAGAATGTGGGCTGGGGAGACCCAGTACTTC. This encodes CASRMWAGETQYF.